This T cell receptor (beta chain) emerged from a study of T cells in Graves' hyperthyroidism and ophthalmopathy. Study as a whole: Initial diagnosis, before any treatment, was when peripheral blood was collected.

V shed 5 bases, J shed 2 bases, and the junction held 4 bases outside the gene matches. This CDR3 is 14 amino acids long. Germline V gene lookup returns CDR1 SGHRS and CDR2 YFSETQ. This clonotype was recorded a few times. What was amplified from RNA transcripts were TCR beta CDR3 regions. The TCR CDR3 first-round RT-PCR relied on the HTBI primer set. MiXCR, applied by TCRdb to the multiplex PCR reads, yields one record per CDR3 protein. The sample comprises 490,000 or so distinct CDR3 sequences, 20% to 25% of which are singletons, and under 55% rests with the top ten. The study based diagnoses on clinical symptoms, serum thyroxine and TRAb, thyroid ultrasound and orbital computed tomography.

The material sequenced was blood. This receptor was identified in a woman in her sixties or seventies with Graves' ophthalmopathy. This rearrangement joins TRBV5-1 to TRBJ2-1; TRBD1 aligns across 7 bases. DNA of the CDR3: TGCGCCAGCAGAATAGGGACAGCCTACAATGAGCAGTTCTTC. Translated: CASRIGTAYNEQFF. Based on the CDR3 plus reference TRBV5-1 and TRBJ2-1, the full variable domain is KAGVTQTPRYLIKTRGQQVTLSCSPISGHRSVSWYQQTPGQGLQFLFEYFSETQRNKGNFPGRFSGRQFSNSRSEMNVSTLELGDSALYLCASRIGTAYNEQFFGPGTRLTVL.